This T cell receptor beta chain is from a study of blood T cell repertoires in COVID-19. At the level of the study: Spain, Italy and the United States supplied samples that represented acute and convalescent COVID-19. The cDNA or gDNA used as material had been derived from T cells, B-cell-depleted T cells, or PBMCs.

Original processing methods: Estimates of nucleated cell counts were drawn from the amplification of reference gene primers. The method was immunoSEQ multiplex PCR; TCRdb's version includes in-frame clones alone and lacks a portion of them. The V and J calls and clone size were taken over from that table, and D and trimming were inferred from the DNA. The data hold 100,000 or so clones, with 81% observed a single time. Germline loops: CDR1 MNHEY, CDR2 SMNVEV (reference sequence). V gave up 5 bases and J gave up 5 bases; unmatched junction bases: 9. CDR3 length: 16 residues. The chain combines TRBV27 with TRBJ2-5, with 12 bases identical to TRBD2. What was sequenced was peripheral blood. This receptor was taken from a woman between 65 and 79 years old with acute or convalescent COVID-19. The CDR3 loop reads CASSAHLAGGRETQYF. Written as DNA, the CDR3 is TGTGCCAGCAGTGCACACCTAGCGGGAGGGCGGGAGACCCAGTACTTC.